This T cell receptor (beta chain) is drawn from a study of blood T cell repertoires in COVID-19. Participant reports of clinical history set cohort assignment. The CDR3 sequence is 15 residues long. With 5 bases removed from V and 1 base from J, the gap between germline ends came to 12 bases. The germline V gene has CDR1 LNHDA and CDR2 SQIVND (reference sequence). Method: immunoSEQ multiplex PCR; TCRdb's copy keeps in-frame clones and lacks some. The table lists around 500,000 clones, approximately 90% of them singletons. The V gene is TRBV19, the J gene TRBJ1-5, with D hard to call. Sequenced: PBMCs or T cells enriched from blood (not recorded which). This TCR derives from a woman in her forties who had recovered from COVID-19. The CDR3 DNA sequence: TGTGCCAGTAGTGCCCCCGGACTAAGCAATCAGCCCCAGCATTTT. Translating gives CASSAPGLSNQPQHF. Full variable domain (missing parts from reference TRBV19 and TRBJ1-5): DGGITQSPKYLFRKEGQNVTLSCEQNLNHDAMYWYRQDPGQGLRLIYYSQIVNDFQKGDIAEGYSVSREKKESFPLTVTSAQKNPTAFYLCASSAPGLSNQPQHFGDGTRLSIL.